This T cell receptor beta chain was recovered during a study of blood T cells in healthy people across ages (dated by TCRdb to 2013 to 2016). Regarding the research as a whole: In model experiments, roughly one uniquely barcoded TCR beta cDNA molecule per two T cells was captured by template switching. To avoid experimental bias, donors of different ages were randomly spread across the sequencing lanes. The study analyzed two additional independent replicas of 1 million unique cDNA reads from the same blood draw for two donors, one aged 18 to 30 and one aged 80 or older. Four age groups were formed from the donors: young (average roughly 16 years), middle-aged (approximately 40), aged (roughly 56) and long-lived (around 82). The study measured age-related changes in TCR beta repertoire diversity using deep sequencing normalized with unique cDNA molecular identifiers.

As for this clonotype: Its antigen target is currently unknown. Per-base quality was not reported, and no clone a single base away is much larger than it.

The germline V gene encodes CDR1 MNHEY and CDR2 SVGAGI. Including cysteine and phenylalanine, the CDR3 has 16 amino acids. Only the CDR3 part of the read is kept: 48 bases, read in frame from the first base. Deletion took 7 bases off V and 2 bases off J, with a span of 20 bases between the germline ends. Overall study outcomes, separate from this receptor: Because profiling used bulk unsorted PBMCs, naive and antigen-experienced compartments could not be compared conclusively. As age increased, observed TCR beta diversity per million T cells dropped in a roughly linear way, and a significant reduction was already evident by age 40. A strong correlation was found between observed TCR beta diversity and the percentage of naive T cells measured by flow cytometry. Because the CMV infection status of the donors was unknown, age-related changes in expanded clonotypes may potentially have been confounded. Compared with the aged group, more naive CD4+ T cells, fewer expanded clones and increased TCR diversity were shown by the long-lived group, suggesting age selection. Estimates of total diversity based on one million sequenced T cells were regarded as lower bounds and as underestimates.

The library came from 5' RACE. This sample was sequenced with an Illumina HiSeq 2500. A second PCR of roughly 7 to 11 cycles was performed with a sample-barcoded 5' primer and a J-beta primer mix. Each TCR beta cDNA molecule received a unique molecular identifier from a template-switch 5' adaptor carrying 12 random nucleotides. Each sample yielded at least 2.5 million CDR3-containing paired-end reads. The Mint cDNA synthesis kit, primed by a TRBC-specific oligonucleotide, was used to synthesize first-strand cDNA from all RNA. All cDNA was treated with uracil-DNA glycosylase and then went through a first 18-cycle PCR with the universal primers M1SS and BC2_uni_R. Per the source publication's procedure: For normalization, 1 million high-quality reads were randomly selected from each sample, with every read carrying a distinct molecular identifier. Reads with shared molecular identifiers were discarded instead of being binned into consensus sequences. MiTCR, with a Q25 quality threshold and the strictest error-elimination algorithm, was used for CDR3 identification, clonotype clustering and error correction. A nonparametric unseen species model with Euler transformation was used to estimate a lower bound on total TCR beta diversity. TCRdb handled the public reads itself, with Q25 trimming in fastp and clone calling in MiXCR, and kept productive beta chains. Rows with one shared CDR3 protein collapse into an entry with the most common genes and DNA. TCRdb's processing, not the study's, gives the V and J calls here. In all, the sample holds roughly 1.6 million distinct CDR3 sequences, and about 35% of those were seen once. The ten largest clonotypes hold about 11% of the sample.

The donors were roughly 38 Caucasian individuals from Russia, aged roughly 6 to 100 years, who were systemically healthy. Each donor gave roughly 9 milliliters of peripheral blood, drawn into EDTA-treated Vacutainer tubes. Ficoll-Paque density-gradient centrifugation was used to isolate PBMCs, with at least 6 million per sample. Total RNA, at least 5 micrograms per sample, was extracted from PBMCs with Trizol reagent. For every donor, an aliquot of PBMCs went through flow cytometry to measure the percentages of naive CD45RAhigh/CD27high T cells. The receptor was isolated from a woman younger than 45 in good health. Sequenced material: blood. The sequence links TRBV6-5 to TRBJ1-2; the D gene cannot be named for sure. CDR3 loop: CASTPSVGQVNYGYTF. The DNA is as follows: TGTGCCAGCACCCCTTCTGTAGGGCAGGTGAACTATGGCTACACCTTC.